One and the same sample provided the 2 T cell receptor beta chains below, sequenced in a study of T cell changes during pregnancy in multiple sclerosis. The table came from immunoSEQ multiplex PCR; TCRdb's copy has only in-frame clones and leaves some out. The sample consists of over 60,000 clones, about 96% of them appearing once. Sequencing used CD8+ T cells from peripheral blood mononuclear cells, obtained after pregnancy. The receptors stem from a female donor with multiple sclerosis, enrolled in a pregnancy study.

This clone occurred once. The chain couples TRBV5-6 to TRBJ2-7; 7 bases align to TRBD1. Germline V gene lookup returns CDR1 SGHDT and CDR2 YYEEEE. This CDR3 is built from 14 residues. J gave up 5 bases and V 1 base, and 6 bases lay outside the gene matches. The CDR3 DNA is TGTGCCAGCAGCTTGACGCACGGACAGGACGAGCAGTACTTC. Amino acids: CASSLTHGQDEQYF.

V is TRBV2 and J is TRBJ2-7; D might be TRBD1 (5 bases). Germline CDR1 reads SNHLY; CDR2 reads FYNNEI. Trimming took off 7 bases at V and 4 bases at J, with 5 bases between the two ends. This CDR3 comprises 10 residues. As DNA, the CDR3 is TGTGCCAGCAAGGGGTACGAGCAGTACTTC. Amino acids: CASKGYEQYF.